What follows are 22 T cell receptor beta chains derived from one specimen sequenced in a study of blood T cell repertoires in COVID-19. Clones were sequenced by immunoSEQ multiplex PCR, and TCRdb holds only the in-frame ones, with some missing. The sample holds some 100,000 clones, just under 95% seen once. The sequencing input was peripheral blood. These receptors originate from a man in his 70s with acute or convalescent COVID-19.

V gene TRBV28 combines with J gene TRBJ1-5, with 7 bases identical to TRBD1. After removal of 6 bases from V and 4 bases from J, the junction contained 0 bases not matched to a gene. CDR1 MDHEN and CDR2 SYDVKM come from the germline V gene. The CDR3 is 12 residues long. The CDR3 sequence is CASRQGNQPQHF. CDR3 nucleotide sequence: TGTGCCAGCAGACAGGGGAATCAGCCCCAGCATTTT.

The chain employs TRBV5-4 and TRBJ2-7, with D possibly matching TRBD2 (7 bases). Per germline, CDR1 SGHNT and CDR2 YYREEE (reference sequence). The CDR3 contains 17 residues. Trimming pared 0 bases from V and 2 bases from J, leaving 18 bases between. DNA of the CDR3: TGTGCCAGCAGCTTGGCCGGAGGGGGACGGGGGGCCTACGAGCAGTACTTC. The encoded protein is CASSLAGGGRGAYEQYF.

This sequence joins TRBV14 and TRBJ2-3; 9 nucleotides match TRBD2. The germline CDR1 and CDR2 sequences are SGHDN and FVKESK. J gave up 3 bases and V 1 base, and 5 bases lay outside the gene matches. The CDR3 is 16 amino acids. The CDR3 DNA reads TGTGCCAGCAGCCAAGTGGCGGGAGGGCGGACAGATACGCAGTATTTT. Translated: CASSQVAGGRTDTQYF.

The J gene is TRBJ2-7, the V gene TRBV6-5; weak D call: TRBD2 (5 bases). In germline, CDR1 is MNHEY, CDR2 SVGAGI. V gave up 6 bases and J gave up 3 bases, with 18 bases separating them. The CDR3 is made up of 15 amino acids. The CDR3 DNA reads as TGTGCCAGCAGACACCGGGATCTAGCCAACTACGAGCAGTACTTC. Protein: CASRHRDLANYEQYF.

V is TRBV6-5 and J is TRBJ2-7; the D is unclear. The CDR3 spans 13 residues. CDR1 is MNHEY, CDR2 SVGAGI, per germline. V was trimmed by 7 bases and J by 2 bases, leaving 12 bases between them. CDR3 residues: CASTRGQPYEQYF. The CDR3 DNA is TGTGCCAGCACCCGAGGTCAACCCTACGAGCAGTACTTC.

The J gene is TRBJ1-1, the V gene TRBV10-3; D uncertain. The CDR3 is 12 residues long. Germline loops: CDR1 ENHRY, CDR2 SYGVKD. The V end lost 2 bases, the J end lost 8 bases, and 9 bases lay between the germline ends. The DNA of the CDR3 is TGTGCCATCAGTGAGGAGGGCCCCGAAGCTTTCTTT. It yields the protein CAISEEGPEAFF.

The chain recombines TRBV5-1 with TRBJ1-1; the D gene is possibly TRBD1 (5 bases). The CDR3 has 13 residues. The V gene lost 2 bases and the J gene lost 10 bases, with 15 bases spanning the gap. The germline V gene encodes CDR1 SGHRS and CDR2 YFSETQ. The DNA for the CDR3 is TGCGCCAGCAGCTTTGAAGGGGATAGTGGAGCTTTCTTT. Protein sequence: CASSFEGDSGAFF.

DNA of the CDR3: TGTGCCAGCAGCTGGTCCGGGACTATCACCGGGGAGCTGTTTTTT. It yields the protein CASSWSGTITGELFF. V usage is TRBV11-2 and J usage is TRBJ2-2; 7 nucleotides agree with TRBD2. The CDR3 covers 15 residues. J was trimmed by 4 bases and V by 4 bases; bases with no gene match: 6. Germline CDR1 SGHAT, CDR2 FQNNGV.

The chain uses TRBV18 and TRBJ2-5; maybe TRBD2 (6 bases). The CDR3 is 16 amino acids. Trimming cost V 6 bases and J 3 bases, with 20 bases left between them. Germline V lookup: CDR1 KGHSH, CDR2 LQKENI. The CDR3 coding sequence is TGTGCCAGCTCCCGGTCCCCGACTAGTAATGAAGAGACCCAGTACTTC. Protein sequence: CASSRSPTSNEETQYF.

The gene calls are TRBV18 and TRBJ1-1; 9 nucleotides line up with TRBD1. The CDR3 has 14 residues. The J segment lost 4 bases and the V segment lost 5 bases, leaving 5 bases of the junction unmatched. The V gene's germline CDR1 is KGHSH and CDR2 LQKENI. The CDR3 sequence: CASSDGQGITEAFF. The DNA of the CDR3 is TGTGCCAGCTCAGACGGACAGGGGATCACTGAAGCTTTCTTT.

This chain connects TRBV6-5 to TRBJ1-1; TRBD1 is a possible D gene (6 bases). Germline lookup yields CDR1 MNHEY and CDR2 SVGAGI. Trimming removed 7 bases from V and 4 bases from J, with 19 bases in between. The length of the CDR3 is 15 residues. The chain's CDR3 is CASITGGPRGTEAFF. CDR3 nucleotides: TGTGCCAGCATTACCGGGGGGCCCCGAGGCACTGAAGCTTTCTTT.

The V and J genes are TRBV11-2 and TRBJ1-2, with D unresolved. The CDR3 has 14 amino acids. Trimming took off 1 base at V and 4 bases at J, with 10 bases between the two ends. CDR1 and CDR2 (germline): SGHAT, FQNNGV. The CDR3 region has the DNA TGTGCCAGCAGCTTAGGCGGGGTTGGCTATGGCTACACCTTC. Protein sequence: CASSLGGVGYGYTF.

The CDR3 loop is CASSPTGSYSYEQYF. CDR3 bases: TGTGCCAGCAGCCCCACAGGGTCTTACTCCTACGAGCAGTACTTC. The J gene is TRBJ2-7, the V gene TRBV5-5; possibly TRBD1 for D (6 bases). The CDR3 is 15 amino acids. The V end lost 4 bases, the J end lost 0 bases, and 14 bases lay between the germline ends. In germline, CDR1 is SGHKS, CDR2 YYEKEE (reference sequence).

The chain is built from TRBV7-2 and TRBJ1-5; a possible D gene is TRBD1 (6 bases). The CDR3 totals 14 residues. The germline V and J ends were trimmed by 5 bases and 4 bases, with 12 bases remaining between them. CDR1 and CDR2 from the germline V gene are SGHTA and FQGNSA. CDR3 sequence: CASSPTGDNQPQHF. The CDR3 DNA follows: TGTGCCAGCAGCCCGACAGGAGATAATCAGCCCCAGCATTTT.

In its sample, this clone was seen once. The V call is TRBV28, the J call TRBJ2-1; D remains unclear. Germline-derived CDR1 and CDR2 are MDHEN and SYDVKM. The V end was cut by 1 base, the J end by 6 bases, with 4 bases between. The CDR3 extends over 12 amino acids. DNA for the CDR3: TGTGCCAGCAGTTTATCTAGCAATGAGCAGTTCTTC. It yields the protein CASSLSSNEQFF.

This chain connects TRBV5-4 to TRBJ1-4; tentative D call: TRBD1 (6 bases). Germline V CDR1 and CDR2: SGHNT, YYREEE (reference sequence). CDR3 size: 16 residues. Between the trimmed V and J ends, which lost 4 bases and 0 bases, there was a span of 13 bases. CDR3 sequence (DNA): TGTGCCAGCAGCCGGGGGGCTGTATCAACTAATGAAAAACTGTTTTTT. Its protein is CASSRGAVSTNEKLFF.

The chain is built from TRBV7-6 and TRBJ2-5; 8 nucleotides agree with TRBD1. After removal of 5 bases from V and 1 base from J, the junction contained 6 bases not matched to a gene. Per germline, CDR1 SGHVS and CDR2 FNYEAQ. There are 15 residues in the CDR3. CDR3 amino acids: CASSGLGTGQETQYF. Here the CDR3 DNA reads TGTGCCAGCAGCGGCTTAGGGACAGGCCAAGAGACCCAGTACTTC.

In DNA, the CDR3 is TGTGCCAGCAGCCTCGAGCCCACAGATACGCAGTATTTT. Its translation: CASSLEPTDTQYF. The chain uses TRBV3-1 (or the pseudogene TRBV3-2) and TRBJ2-3; D remains ambiguous. V was shortened by 4 bases and J by 2 bases, with 7 bases between the two germline ends. This CDR3 has 13 amino acids. The germline V gene has CDR1 LGHDT and CDR2 YNNKEL (reference sequence).

This chain uses TRBV19 with TRBJ1-1, with 9 positions matching TRBD1. The CDR3 is 13 residues long. Germline CDR1 is LNHDA and CDR2 is SQIVND (reference sequence). V lost 8 bases and J lost 4; bases outside the gene matches: 5. The CDR3 reads CASRYRGPTEAFF. The CDR3, as DNA: TGTGCCAGTCGTTACAGGGGGCCCACTGAAGCTTTCTTT.

The chain links TRBV2 to TRBJ2-7; unclear D gene. Trimming pared 4 bases from V and 7 bases from J, leaving 8 bases between. Germline V gene sequence: CDR1 SNHLY, CDR2 FYNNEI. The CDR3 loop spans 11 amino acids. The CDR3 DNA reads TGTGCCAGCAGTGGACACAAGGAGCAGTACTTC. Its translation: CASSGHKEQYF.

The rearrangement joins TRBV7-2 to TRBJ2-3; TRBD2 is a possible D gene (5 bases). CDR1 is SGHTA and CDR2 is FQGNSA in the germline V gene. CDR3 length: 14 amino acids. V was clipped by 1 base and J by 4 bases, with 9 bases between them. The CDR3 region is CASSLGEWSDTQYF. CDR3 DNA: TGTGCCAGCAGCTTAGGGGAGTGGTCAGATACGCAGTATTTT.

The genes are TRBV5-1 and TRBJ2-3; no reliable D call. V was shortened by 7 bases and J by 0 bases, with 3 bases between the two germline ends. CDR1 SGHRS and CDR2 YFSETQ come from the germline V gene. The CDR3 consists of 11 residues. In DNA form, the CDR3 reads TGCGCCAGCCAAAGCACAGATACGCAGTATTTT. Protein: CASQSTDTQYF. Looking up the rest from reference TRBV5-1 and TRBJ2-3 gives the full variable domain: KAGVTQTPRYLIKTRGQQVTLSCSPISGHRSVSWYQQTPGQGLQFLFEYFSETQRNKGNFPGRFSGRQFSNSRSEMNVSTLELGDSALYLCASQSTDTQYFGPGTRLTVL.